Listed here are 13 T cell receptor beta chains from one sample, sequenced in a study of T cells in Graves' hyperthyroidism and ophthalmopathy. TCR beta CDR3 regions were amplified from RNA. During a first-round RT-PCR of the TCR CDR3, the HTBI primer set was used. In TCRdb, the multiplex PCR reads were re-called with MiXCR into one record per CDR3 protein. The sample comprises fewer than 450,000 distinct CDR3 sequences, roughly 15% of which are singletons, and 34% rests with the top ten. Sequenced input: blood. The receptors derive from a woman aged 30 to 39 with Graves' hyperthyroidism that later progressed to Graves' ophthalmopathy.

There are many counts of this clonotype. This rearrangement joins TRBV28 to TRBJ2-2, with TRBD2 as a possible D gene (6 bases). Germline CDR1 MDHEN, CDR2 SYDVKM. The CDR3 covers 15 residues. The ends were cut back, 4 bases at V and 2 bases at J, with 11 bases in the middle. The CDR3 nucleotides read TGTGCCAGCAGTTACGGGACTCTTAACACCGGGGAGCTGTTTTTT. The encoded protein is CASSYGTLNTGELFF.

This clonotype was seen at least ten times. This chain joins TRBV6-1 and TRBJ1-5, with 10 nucleotides matching TRBD1. V shed 6 bases, J shed 4 bases, and the junction held 9 bases outside the gene matches. This CDR3 has 16 residues. CDR1 is MNHNS, CDR2 SASEGT, per germline. Here the CDR3 reads CASSQDRGLGNQPQHF. DNA for the CDR3: TGTGCCAGCAGCCAAGACAGGGGGCTCGGAAATCAGCCCCAGCATTTT.

This chain links TRBV29-1 with TRBJ2-5; 7 bases fit TRBD1. This CDR3 has 17 amino acids. With V trimmed by 3 bases and J by 5 bases, 18 bases remained unmatched. The germline gives CDR1 SQVTM, CDR2 ANQGSEA. The CDR3 nucleotides are TGCAGCGTTGACGTTCTAACAGGGGCTGAGTTGATGGAGACCCAGTACTTC. Amino acids: CSVDVLTGAELMETQYF. Together with reference TRBV29-1 and TRBJ2-5, the CDR3 gives the full variable domain: SAVISQKPSRDICQRGTSLTIQCQVDSQVTMMFWYRQQPGQSLTLIATANQGSEATYESGFVIDKFPISRPNLTFSTLTVSNMSPEDSSIYLCSVDVLTGAELMETQYFGPGTRLLVL.

This clonotype was counted ten times or more. This sequence joins TRBV7-8 and TRBJ2-3, with 7 bases lining up with TRBD1. J lost 8 bases, V lost 5 bases, and 7 bases had no gene match. Germline CDR1 SGHVS, CDR2 FQNEAQ. The CDR3 has 13 amino acids. Here the CDR3 DNA reads TGTGCCAGCAGCCCCCTACAGGGGACTACGCAGTATTTT. Protein product: CASSPLQGTTQYF.

This clonotype was seen at least ten times. The V and J genes are TRBV5-1 and TRBJ2-3, with D possibly TRBD2 on 6 matching bases. This CDR3 is built from 15 residues. Germline V CDR1 and CDR2: SGHRS, YFSETQ. Trimming took off 4 bases at V and 6 bases at J, with 18 bases between the two ends. CDR3 in amino acids: CASSNSGAPQDTQYF. CDR3 coding DNA: TGCGCCAGCAGCAATAGCGGTGCCCCGCAGGATACGCAGTATTTT.

This clonotype appeared many times. CDR3 nucleotides: TGTGCCAGCAGTCCACCCGGACAGGGGATAAAGGGCTATGGCTACACCTTC. Translating gives CASSPPGQGIKGYGYTF. The V gene is TRBV25-1, the J gene TRBJ1-2; 9 positions match TRBD1. The germline V gene encodes CDR1 MGHDK and CDR2 SYGVNS. The V gene end was trimmed by 5 bases and the J gene end by 4 bases; junction bases not matched to a gene: 14. The CDR3 runs 17 residues.

The chain employs TRBV12-3 or TRBV12-4 and TRBJ2-7; D is ambiguous. The length of the CDR3 is 13 residues. Trimming pared 3 bases from V and 3 bases from J, leaving 9 bases between. This CDR3 reads CASSFSHSYEQYF. DNA of the CDR3: TGTGCCAGCAGTTTTAGTCACAGCTACGAGCAGTACTTC.

This clonotype has a count of ten or more. The genes are TRBV6-2 or TRBV6-3 and TRBJ1-2; a possible D gene is TRBD1 (6 bases). This CDR3 contains 14 residues. Per germline, CDR1 MNHEY and CDR2 SVGEGT. The V end lost 0 bases, the J end lost 7 bases, and 12 bases lay between the germline ends. The CDR3 coding sequence is TGTGCCAGCAGTTACTCCGGACAGTTTGTTGGCTACACCTTC. Translation: CASSYSGQFVGYTF.

There are many counts of this clonotype. V is TRBV3-1 and J is TRBJ2-1; 8 bases are a match to TRBD2. CDR3 length: 12 residues. Germline V gives CDR1 LGHDT, CDR2 YNNKEL (reference sequence). V shed 5 bases and J 10 bases; nucleotides not matched to a gene: 4. The CDR3 is CASSSTSGEQFF. Here the CDR3 DNA reads TGTGCCAGCAGCTCCACTAGCGGAGAGCAGTTCTTC.

This chain joins TRBV29-1 and TRBJ2-5; 8 positions match TRBD2. The CDR3 extends over 17 amino acids. Trimming took 6 bases from V and 2 from J; bases not matched to a gene: 17. Germline-derived CDR1 and CDR2 are SQVTM and ANQGSEA. The CDR3 DNA sequence: TGCAGCGTGGACGGGCTGGTGGGTAGCGGGAATCAAGAGACCCAGTACTTC. It is translated as CSVDGLVGSGNQETQYF.

The CDR3, as DNA: TGTGCCAGCAGTCCCCTAGCGCGCGGGGGCACAGATACGCAGTATTTT. This translates into CASSPLARGGTDTQYF. The chain combines TRBV27 with TRBJ2-3; D might be TRBD2 (6 bases). Per germline, CDR1 MNHEY and CDR2 SMNVEV (reference sequence). This CDR3 is built from 16 residues. Trimming took off 5 bases at V and 1 base at J, with 16 bases between the two ends.

This clonotype was counted a few times. The V gene is TRBV3-1, the J gene TRBJ1-6; D unclear. The CDR3 consists of 15 residues. Trimming removed 1 base at V and 10 bases at J, with 14 bases between. CDR1 LGHDT and CDR2 YNNKEL come from the germline V gene (reference sequence). DNA of the CDR3: TGTGCCAGCAGCCAAGGTCCGGTAATCAGCTCACCCCTCCACTTT. Its protein product is CASSQGPVISSPLHF.

This clonotype was observed at least ten times. The chain couples TRBV2 to TRBJ2-3; D remains unclear. V was clipped by 5 bases and J by 3 bases, with 12 bases between them. CDR3 length: 14 residues. The V gene's germline CDR1 is SNHLY and CDR2 FYNNEI. CDR3 amino acids: CASSSPPDTDTQYF. The CDR3, as DNA: TGTGCCAGCAGTTCACCACCAGATACAGATACGCAGTATTTT.